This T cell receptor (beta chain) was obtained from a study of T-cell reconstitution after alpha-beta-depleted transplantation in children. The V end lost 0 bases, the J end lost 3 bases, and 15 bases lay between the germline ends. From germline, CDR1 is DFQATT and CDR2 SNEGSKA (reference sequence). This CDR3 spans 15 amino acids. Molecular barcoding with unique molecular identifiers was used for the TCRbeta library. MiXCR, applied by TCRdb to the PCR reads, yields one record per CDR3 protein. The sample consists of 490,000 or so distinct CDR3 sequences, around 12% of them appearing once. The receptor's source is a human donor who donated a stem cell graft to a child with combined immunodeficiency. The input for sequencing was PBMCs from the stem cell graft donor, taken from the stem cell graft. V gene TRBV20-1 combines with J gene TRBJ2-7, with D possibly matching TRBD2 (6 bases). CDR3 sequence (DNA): TGCAGTGCTAGAGATCGAGGTGGGGGACTCTACGAGCAGTACTTC. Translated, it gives CSARDRGGGLYEQYF.